What follows is one TCR beta chain and its context. Germline V gene data show CDR1 as SGHRS and CDR2 as YFSETQ. The CDR3 length is 14 residues. Trimming cost V 2 bases and J 2 bases, with 7 bases left between them. The data belong to a study of blood T cell repertoires in COVID-19. Study details: There were acute and convalescent COVID-19 samples, and they came from the United States, Italy and Spain. Sources were T cells, B-cell-depleted T cells, or PBMCs; the material itself was cDNA or gDNA.

Here immunoSEQ multiplex PCR was the method, and the copy in TCRdb shows in-frame clones only, minus some. The data show about 110,000 clones, about three quarters seen once. This chain joins TRBV5-1 and TRBJ1-4; D uncertain. The clonotype originates from a man between 65 and 80 years old with acute or convalescent COVID-19. The sample taken for sequencing was peripheral blood. The CDR3 loop reads CASSLAETNEKLFF. CDR3 sequence (DNA): TGCGCCAGCAGCTTAGCGGAGACTAATGAAAAACTGTTTTTT.